The clone carrying this T cell receptor beta chain has just one count. A single base separates this from a much larger clone, so it may be a read error. The record originates from a study of molecular identifiers for immune sequencing clone quantification. This CDR3 comprises 15 residues. Germline-derived CDR1 and CDR2 are SNHLY and FYNNEI. TCRdb recomputed calls from the PCR reads with MiXCR, one row per CDR3 protein. Of around 70,000 distinct CDR3 sequences in the sample, approximately 18% are singletons; the top ten hold 1.5% to 1.9%. Sequences were obtained from naive CD8+ T cells from blood, with Jurkat cell RNA spiked in. Subset defined: FACS-sorted CD8+CD4-CCR7+CD45RA+ naive T cells. The sequence came from a human donor in good health. Some libraries in this study had Jurkat cell RNA spiked in. V usage is TRBV2 and J usage is TRBJ1-1; tentatively, D is TRBD1 (6 bases). The CDR3 is CASSKALGQNTEAFF. The DNA for the CDR3 is TGTGCCAGCAGTAAAGCATTGGGACAGAACACTGAAGCTTTCTTT.